What follows describes a single T cell receptor (beta chain). This specimen comes from a study of blood T cell repertoires in COVID-19. V was shortened by 0 bases and J by 3 bases, with 15 bases between the two germline ends. This CDR3 region has 16 residues. CDR1 and CDR2 from the germline V gene are PRHDT and FYEKMQ (reference sequence). The data were produced by immunoSEQ multiplex PCR, yet TCRdb's version contains in-frame clones alone and is incomplete. The sample holds about 190,000 clones, roughly 90% seen once. This clonotype was sampled from a woman in her 40s who had recovered from COVID-19. Source material: peripheral blood. The chain links TRBV13 to TRBJ2-7; tentatively, D is TRBD2 (5 bases). The CDR3 nucleotides are TGTGCCAGCAGCTTAGGCGGACGAGGGCCATTCTACGAGCAGTACTTC. Residues: CASSLGGRGPFYEQYF.